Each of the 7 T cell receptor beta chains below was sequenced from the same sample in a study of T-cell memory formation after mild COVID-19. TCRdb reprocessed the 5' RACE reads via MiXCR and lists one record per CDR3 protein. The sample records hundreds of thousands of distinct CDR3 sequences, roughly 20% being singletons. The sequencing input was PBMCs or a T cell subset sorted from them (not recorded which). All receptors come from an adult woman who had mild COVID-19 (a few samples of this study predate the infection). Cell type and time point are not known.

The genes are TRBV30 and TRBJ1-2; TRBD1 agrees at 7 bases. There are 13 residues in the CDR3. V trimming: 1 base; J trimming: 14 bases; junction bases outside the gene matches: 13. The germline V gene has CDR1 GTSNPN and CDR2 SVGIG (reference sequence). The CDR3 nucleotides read TGTGCCTGGAGTGCCTACACAGGACAGGACGTTACCTTC. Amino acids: CAWSAYTGQDVTF.

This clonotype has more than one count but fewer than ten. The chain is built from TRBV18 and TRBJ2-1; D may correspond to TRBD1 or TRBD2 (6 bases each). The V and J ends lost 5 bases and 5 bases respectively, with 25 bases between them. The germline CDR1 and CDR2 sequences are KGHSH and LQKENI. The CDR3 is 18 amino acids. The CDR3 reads CASSDSFRGPHSNNEQFF. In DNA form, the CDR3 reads TGTGCCAGCTCAGACTCCTTCCGGGGGCCCCACTCTAACAATGAGCAGTTCTTC.

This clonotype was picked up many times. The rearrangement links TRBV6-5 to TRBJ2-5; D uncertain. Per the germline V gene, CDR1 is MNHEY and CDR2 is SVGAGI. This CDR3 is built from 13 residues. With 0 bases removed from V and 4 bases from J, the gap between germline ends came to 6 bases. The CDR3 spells CASSYSWGETQYF. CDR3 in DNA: TGTGCCAGCAGTTACTCGTGGGGAGAGACCCAGTACTTC.

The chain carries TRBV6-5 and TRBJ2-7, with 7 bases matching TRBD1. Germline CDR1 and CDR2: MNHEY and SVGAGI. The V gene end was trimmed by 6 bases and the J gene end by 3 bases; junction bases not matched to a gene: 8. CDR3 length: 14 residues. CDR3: CASSPGQVIYEQYF. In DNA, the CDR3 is TGTGCCAGCAGCCCAGGACAGGTGATCTACGAGCAGTACTTC.

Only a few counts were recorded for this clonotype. The CDR3 nucleotides read TGCAGCGCCACTCCTAGCGGGGGGCCAGGAGAGACCCAGTACTTC. Its translation: CSATPSGGPGETQYF. The chain carries TRBV29-1 and TRBJ2-5; 11 positions match TRBD2. The CDR3 consists of 15 residues. Germline loops: CDR1 SQVTM, CDR2 ANQGSEA. Unmatched junction bases numbered 11, after V lost 7 bases and J lost 4 bases. The full variable domain, with the rest looked up from reference TRBV29-1 and TRBJ2-5, is SAVISQKPSRDICQRGTSLTIQCQVDSQVTMMFWYRQQPGQSLTLIATANQGSEATYESGFVIDKFPISRPNLTFSTLTVSNMSPEDSSIYLCSATPSGGPGETQYFGPGTRLLVL.

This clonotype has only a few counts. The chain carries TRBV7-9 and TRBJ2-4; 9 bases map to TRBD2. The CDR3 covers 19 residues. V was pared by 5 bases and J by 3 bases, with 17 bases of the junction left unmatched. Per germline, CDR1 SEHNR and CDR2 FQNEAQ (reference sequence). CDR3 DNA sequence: TGTGCCAGCAGCCAGGGTCGGCTAGCGGGGACCTTCGGCAAAAACATTCAGTACTTC. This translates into CASSQGRLAGTFGKNIQYF.

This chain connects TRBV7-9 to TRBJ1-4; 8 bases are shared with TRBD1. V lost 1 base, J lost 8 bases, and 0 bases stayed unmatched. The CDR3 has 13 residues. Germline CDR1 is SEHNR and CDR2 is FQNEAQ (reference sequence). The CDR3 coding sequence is TGTGCCAGCAGCTTAGGACAGGGGGAAAAACTGTTTTTT. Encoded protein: CASSLGQGEKLFF.